Here is one T cell receptor (beta chain) with its context. Its antigen remains unidentified. This CDR3 spans 15 amino acids. The V gene's germline CDR1 is LGHNA and CDR2 YNFKEQ. The germline V and J ends were trimmed by 0 bases and 1 base, with 10 bases remaining between them. The data were obtained in a study of cytomegalovirus exposure and HLA in healthy donors. The PCR made use of 60 Vbeta and 13 Jbeta primers. Here immunoSEQ multiplex PCR was the method, and the copy in TCRdb shows in-frame clones only, minus some. The sample lists over 95,000 clones, around 80% occurring once. General observations from the study: It was assumed in the presence/absence analyses that sequencing depth was roughly uniform across donors.

The sample comprised PBMCs. The rearrangement joins TRBV4-2 to TRBJ2-7; D remains unclear. This clonotype originated in a female donor in good health and CMV-seronegative. The CDR3 loop is CASSQEAAASYEQYF. The CDR3 DNA follows: TGTGCCAGCAGCCAAGAGGCAGCAGCGTCCTACGAGCAGTACTTC.